This is a list of T cell receptor beta chains from one sample in a study of shared clonotypes between healthy human individuals. This table comes from immunoSEQ multiplex PCR, and its TCRdb copy is limited to in-frame clones, with some not included. The sample has around 2.3 million clones; nearly 97% are singletons. Sequenced sample: naive CD4+ T cells sorted from blood. These receptors all come from a young man in good health. The CDR3 runs from the conserved cysteine through the conserved F or W. A D gene is named only where the DNA matches it firmly. Size is stated for part of the rows, as once, few or many counts, or as a class when the clone is expanded.

j_call: TRBJ1-6; v_call: TRBV6-6; clone_size: NA; d_call: NA; cdr3_length: 14; cdr3_nt: TGTGCCAGCAGTTACAGGGATTATAATTCACCCCTCCACTTT; cdr3_aa: CASSYRDYNSPLHF
j_call: TRBJ2-5; v_call: TRBV27; clone_size: NA; d_call: NA; cdr3_length: 15; cdr3_nt: TGTGCCAGCAGTTTATCGATGACGGGACAAGAGACCCAGTACTTC; cdr3_aa: CASSLSMTGQETQYF
j_call: TRBJ2-1; v_call: TRBV28; clone_size: NA; d_call: NA; cdr3_length: 15; cdr3_nt: TGTGCCAGCAGTTTATCCGGGGGCCTCTACAATGAGCAGTTCTTC; cdr3_aa: CASSLSGGLYNEQFF
j_call: TRBJ2-7; v_call: TRBV7-8; clone_size: NA; d_call: TRBD1; cdr3_length: 15; cdr3_nt: TGTGCCAGCAGCCCAGAGGGGACAGCGCGTTACGAGCAGTACTTC; cdr3_aa: CASSPEGTARYEQYF
j_call: TRBJ2-5; v_call: TRBV11-3; clone_size: NA; d_call: TRBD1; cdr3_length: 14; cdr3_nt: TGTGCCAGCAGCCCCCGGACAGGCCAAGAGACCCAGTACTTC; cdr3_aa: CASSPRTGQETQYF
j_call: TRBJ2-7; v_call: TRBV14; clone_size: NA; d_call: TRBD1; cdr3_length: 13; cdr3_nt: TGTGCCAGCAGCCAAGAGACAGGGCGAGAGCAGTACTTC; cdr3_aa: CASSQETGREQYF
j_call: TRBJ1-5; v_call: TRBV6-1; clone_size: NA; d_call: NA; cdr3_length: 13; cdr3_nt: TGTGCCAGTTGTGAGTTTAGCAATCAGCCCCAGCATTTT; cdr3_aa: CASCEFSNQPQHF
j_call: TRBJ2-7; v_call: TRBV10-3; clone_size: NA; d_call: TRBD1; cdr3_length: 14; cdr3_nt: TGTGCCATCAGTGGGGGGACAGGGACGTACGAGCAGTACTTC; cdr3_aa: CAISGGTGTYEQYF
j_call: TRBJ2-7; v_call: TRBV6-5; clone_size: NA; d_call: NA; cdr3_length: 13; cdr3_nt: TGTGCCAGCAATGGCGGCGCGGGGCCGGAGCAGTACTTC; cdr3_aa: CASNGGAGPEQYF
j_call: TRBJ2-7; v_call: TRBV21-1; clone_size: NA; d_call: NA; cdr3_length: 15; cdr3_nt: TGTGCCAGCAAGAAGGTATCCCCAGAGAAAGAGGAGCAGTACTTC; cdr3_aa: CASKKVSPEKEEQYF
j_call: TRBJ2-3; v_call: TRBV7-3; clone_size: NA; d_call: TRBD2; cdr3_length: 15; cdr3_nt: TGTGCCAGCAGCTCAACCGGGGGGAGCACAGATACGCAGTATTTT; cdr3_aa: CASSSTGGSTDTQYF
j_call: TRBJ2-7; v_call: TRBV6-6; clone_size: NA; d_call: NA; cdr3_length: 13; cdr3_nt: TGTGCCAGCAGTTATCCCTCCCCGTCCGAGCAGTACTTC; cdr3_aa: CASSYPSPSEQYF
j_call: TRBJ2-1; v_call: TRBV10-1; clone_size: NA; d_call: NA; cdr3_length: 16; cdr3_nt: TGCGCCAGCACTTCTGAGGCTGGGGGCTCCTACAATGAGCAGTTCTTC; cdr3_aa: CASTSEAGGSYNEQFF
j_call: TRBJ2-6; v_call: TRBV7-3; clone_size: once; d_call: NA; cdr3_length: 15; cdr3_nt: TGTGCCAGCAGCTTAATGGGAACTGGGGCCAACGTCCTGACTTTC; cdr3_aa: CASSLMGTGANVLTF
j_call: TRBJ2-3; v_call: TRBV11-2; clone_size: NA; d_call: NA; cdr3_length: 13; cdr3_nt: TGTGCCAGCAGCTTAAGTGGCACAGATACGCAGTATTTT; cdr3_aa: CASSLSGTDTQYF
j_call: TRBJ2-5; v_call: TRBV27; clone_size: once; d_call: TRBD1; cdr3_length: 13; cdr3_nt: TGTGCCAGCCGCAGGGACAGCCAAGAGACCCAGTACTTC; cdr3_aa: CASRRDSQETQYF
j_call: TRBJ1-4; v_call: TRBV2; clone_size: NA; d_call: TRBD1; cdr3_length: 18; cdr3_nt: TGTGCCAGCACCCCGGGACAGAGGACGACCCGCCCGAGCGAAAAACTGTTTTTT; cdr3_aa: CASTPGQRTTRPSEKLFF
j_call: TRBJ2-7; v_call: TRBV6-1; clone_size: once; d_call: NA; cdr3_length: 13; cdr3_nt: TGTGCCAGCAGTGATTCGGCTCCCTACGAGCAGTACTTC; cdr3_aa: CASSDSAPYEQYF
j_call: TRBJ1-1; v_call: TRBV28; clone_size: NA; d_call: TRBD1; cdr3_length: 15; cdr3_nt: TGTGCCAGCAGATTACTTACAGGGGGCGTCACTGAAGCTTTCTTT; cdr3_aa: CASRLLTGGVTEAFF
j_call: TRBJ2-1; v_call: TRBV9; clone_size: NA; d_call: TRBD2; cdr3_length: 16; cdr3_nt: TGTGCCAGCAGCCCTCGTCCGGGACTAGCGGGAGATGAGCAGTTCTTC; cdr3_aa: CASSPRPGLAGDEQFF
j_call: TRBJ2-7; v_call: TRBV9; clone_size: NA; d_call: NA; cdr3_length: 14; cdr3_nt: TGTGCCAGCAGCCCCACATGGGCGGGACCCGAGCAGTACTTC; cdr3_aa: CASSPTWAGPEQYF
j_call: TRBJ2-5; v_call: TRBV10-3; clone_size: once; d_call: NA; cdr3_length: 14; cdr3_nt: TGTGCCATCAGTGCCGGACAGCCCCAAGGGACCCAGTACTTC; cdr3_aa: CAISAGQPQGTQYF
j_call: TRBJ1-5; v_call: TRBV15; clone_size: NA; d_call: NA; cdr3_length: 15; cdr3_nt: TGTGCCACCAGCAGGGGAAGTACTAGCAATCAGCCCCAGCATTTT; cdr3_aa: CATSRGSTSNQPQHF
j_call: TRBJ2-1; v_call: TRBV5-1; clone_size: NA; d_call: TRBD2; cdr3_length: 15; cdr3_nt: TGCGCCAGCAGCTTGGGGGAGGGCCTCCACAATGAGCAGTTCTTC; cdr3_aa: CASSLGEGLHNEQFF
j_call: TRBJ2-3; v_call: TRBV14; clone_size: NA; d_call: NA; cdr3_length: 12; cdr3_nt: TGTGCCAGCAGCAAAGGCAGGGCTACGCAGTATTTT; cdr3_aa: CASSKGRATQYF
j_call: TRBJ1-2; v_call: TRBV4-1; clone_size: NA; d_call: NA; cdr3_length: 14; cdr3_nt: TGCGCCAGCAGCCCAACGCCGAGTGGGTATGGCTACACCTTC; cdr3_aa: CASSPTPSGYGYTF
j_call: TRBJ2-7; v_call: TRBV2; clone_size: NA; d_call: NA; cdr3_length: 12; cdr3_nt: TGTGCCAGCAGTGGGCCAGGGCGGGAGCAGTACTTC; cdr3_aa: CASSGPGREQYF
j_call: TRBJ2-1; v_call: TRBV6-5; clone_size: NA; d_call: TRBD1; cdr3_length: 14; cdr3_nt: TGTGCCAGCCGCGGTACAGGGGCTTACAATGAGCAGTTCTTC; cdr3_aa: CASRGTGAYNEQFF
j_call: TRBJ1-6; v_call: TRBV30; clone_size: NA; d_call: NA; cdr3_length: 18; cdr3_nt: TGTGCCTGGAATAGAGGCCGTTCAAGTTCCTCCTATAATTCACCCCTCCACTTT; cdr3_aa: CAWNRGRSSSSYNSPLHF
j_call: TRBJ2-3; v_call: TRBV25-1; clone_size: NA; d_call: TRBD2; cdr3_length: 16; cdr3_nt: TGTGCCAGCAGCGACAACGGGGGGGCTGAGGCAGATACGCAGTATTTT; cdr3_aa: CASSDNGGAEADTQYF
j_call: TRBJ1-4; v_call: TRBV4-1; clone_size: NA; d_call: NA; cdr3_length: 15; cdr3_nt: TGCGCCAGCAGCCGCCTCTCGGGTTTTAATGAAAAACTGTTTTTT; cdr3_aa: CASSRLSGFNEKLFF
j_call: TRBJ1-2; v_call: TRBV9; clone_size: NA; d_call: TRBD1; cdr3_length: 16; cdr3_nt: TGTGCCAGCAGCCCCGCCGGTGGAGACAGGGCCTATGGCTACACCTTC; cdr3_aa: CASSPAGGDRAYGYTF
j_call: TRBJ2-2; v_call: TRBV7-2; clone_size: NA; d_call: NA; cdr3_length: 16; cdr3_nt: TGTGCCAGCAGAACGACACCTATTCCGAACACCGGGGAGCTGTTTTTT; cdr3_aa: CASRTTPIPNTGELFF
j_call: TRBJ1-3; v_call: TRBV6-6; clone_size: once; d_call: TRBD1; cdr3_length: 16; cdr3_nt: TGTGCCAGCAGTCGACAGGGCCAGAGCTCTGGAAACACCATATATTTT; cdr3_aa: CASSRQGQSSGNTIYF
j_call: TRBJ2-5; v_call: TRBV4-1; clone_size: NA; d_call: NA; cdr3_length: 16; cdr3_nt: TGCGCCAGCAGCCAAGATCATAGGGGGGTCCAAGAGACCCAGTACTTC; cdr3_aa: CASSQDHRGVQETQYF
j_call: TRBJ2-3; v_call: TRBV6-5; clone_size: NA; d_call: NA; cdr3_length: 10; cdr3_nt: TGTGCCAGCAGCCGGGAAGTGCAGTATTTT; cdr3_aa: CASSREVQYF
j_call: TRBJ1-1; v_call: TRBV19; clone_size: NA; d_call: NA; cdr3_length: 14; cdr3_nt: TGTGCCAGTAGTATCTTTGGACTAGCCACTGAAGCTTTCTTT; cdr3_aa: CASSIFGLATEAFF
j_call: TRBJ2-7; v_call: TRBV29-1; clone_size: NA; d_call: NA; cdr3_length: 12; cdr3_nt: TGCAGCGTTGAAGCCCACCCATACGAGCAGTACTTC; cdr3_aa: CSVEAHPYEQYF
j_call: TRBJ1-2; v_call: TRBV19; clone_size: NA; d_call: NA; cdr3_length: 13; cdr3_nt: TGTGCCAGTAGTCTCGGGCCCAACTATGGCTACACCTTC; cdr3_aa: CASSLGPNYGYTF
j_call: TRBJ2-7; v_call: TRBV14; clone_size: NA; d_call: TRBD2; cdr3_length: 15; cdr3_nt: TGTGCCAGCAGCCGGACACTAGCGGGATTCTACGAGCAGTACTTC; cdr3_aa: CASSRTLAGFYEQYF
j_call: TRBJ2-3; v_call: TRBV10-3; clone_size: NA; d_call: TRBD2; cdr3_length: 14; cdr3_nt: TGTGCCAGCGGTAGCGGGAGCGGTTCAGATACGCAGTATTTT; cdr3_aa: CASGSGSGSDTQYF
j_call: TRBJ2-5; v_call: TRBV5-1; clone_size: once; d_call: NA; cdr3_length: 14; cdr3_nt: TGCGCCAGCAGCCAGAGGACAGACCAAGAGACCCAGTACTTC; cdr3_aa: CASSQRTDQETQYF
j_call: TRBJ2-3; v_call: TRBV7-9; clone_size: NA; d_call: NA; cdr3_length: 14; cdr3_nt: TGTGCCAGCAGCCGGGACCGAACCACAGATACGCAGTATTTT; cdr3_aa: CASSRDRTTDTQYF